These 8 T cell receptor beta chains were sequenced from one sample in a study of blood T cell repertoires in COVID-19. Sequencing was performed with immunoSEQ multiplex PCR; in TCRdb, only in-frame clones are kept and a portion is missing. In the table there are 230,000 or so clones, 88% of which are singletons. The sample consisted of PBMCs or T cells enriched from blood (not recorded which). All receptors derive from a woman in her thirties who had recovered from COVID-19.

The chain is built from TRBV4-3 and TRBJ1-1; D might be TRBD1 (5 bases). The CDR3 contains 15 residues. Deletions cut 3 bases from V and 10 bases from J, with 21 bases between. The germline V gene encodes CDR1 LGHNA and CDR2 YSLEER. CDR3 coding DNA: TGCGCCAGCAGCCAGCGAACAGGTCCCGCGGGGTTAGCTTTCTTT. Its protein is CASSQRTGPAGLAFF.

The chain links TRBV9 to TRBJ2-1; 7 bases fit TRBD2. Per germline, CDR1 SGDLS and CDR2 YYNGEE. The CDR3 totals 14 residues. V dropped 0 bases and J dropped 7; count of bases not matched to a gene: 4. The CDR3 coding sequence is TGTGCCAGCAGCGTAGCTAAGCGGGGTAATGAGCAGTTCTTC. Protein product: CASSVAKRGNEQFF.

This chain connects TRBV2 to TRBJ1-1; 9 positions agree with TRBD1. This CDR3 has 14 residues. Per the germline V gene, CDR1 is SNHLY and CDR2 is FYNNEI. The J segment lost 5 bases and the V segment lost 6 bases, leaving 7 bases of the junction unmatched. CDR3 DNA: TGTGCCAGCAGGTTGGACAGGGGAGGGACTGAAGCTTTCTTT. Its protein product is CASRLDRGGTEAFF.

The CDR3 DNA follows: TGTGCCAGCAGCCAAACGACAGACATTAATTCACCCCTCCACTTT. This translates into CASSQTTDINSPLHF. The chain carries TRBV7-2 and TRBJ1-6; a possible D gene is TRBD1 (5 bases). V lost 5 bases and J lost 6, with 14 bases in between. Germline V gives CDR1 SGHTA, CDR2 FQGNSA. This CDR3 has 15 residues.

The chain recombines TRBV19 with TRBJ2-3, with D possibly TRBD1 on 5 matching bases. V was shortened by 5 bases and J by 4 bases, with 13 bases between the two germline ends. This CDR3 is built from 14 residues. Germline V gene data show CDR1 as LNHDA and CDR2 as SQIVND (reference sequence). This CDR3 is CASSFFRAADTQYF. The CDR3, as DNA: TGTGCCAGTAGTTTCTTCAGGGCTGCAGATACGCAGTATTTT.

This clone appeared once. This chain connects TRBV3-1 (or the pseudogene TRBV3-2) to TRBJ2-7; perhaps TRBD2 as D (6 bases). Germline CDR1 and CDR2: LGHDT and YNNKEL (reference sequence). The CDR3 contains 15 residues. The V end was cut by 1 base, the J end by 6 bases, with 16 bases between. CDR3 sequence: CASSQGGVGQSEQYF. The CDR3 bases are TGTGCCAGCAGCCAAGGGGGGGTAGGCCAGTCCGAGCAGTACTTC.

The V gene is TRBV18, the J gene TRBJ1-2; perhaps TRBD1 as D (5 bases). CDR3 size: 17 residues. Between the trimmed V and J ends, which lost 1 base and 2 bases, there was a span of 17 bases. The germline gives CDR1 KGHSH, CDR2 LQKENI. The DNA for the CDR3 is TGTGCCAGCTCACCACGATTGGACATCTCCACCAACTATGGCTACACCTTC. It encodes CASSPRLDISTNYGYTF.

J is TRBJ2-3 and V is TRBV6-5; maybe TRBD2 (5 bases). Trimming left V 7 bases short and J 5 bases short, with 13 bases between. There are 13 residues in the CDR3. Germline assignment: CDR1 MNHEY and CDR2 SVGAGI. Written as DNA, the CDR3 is TGTGCCAGCATCATGAACGGGGAAGATACGCAGTATTTT. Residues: CASIMNGEDTQYF.